This T cell receptor beta chain was retrieved from a study of shared clonotypes between healthy human individuals (dated by TCRdb to the early 2020s). Turning to the overall study: A couple of women and a few men aged 18 to 49 years were included in the cohort. Per donor, three plates each were used for CD4 naive and CD4 memory, two for CD8 naive, and one for CD8 memory. To estimate repertoire size and how much clonotypes are shared between individuals, the study performed deep sequencing of blood TCR repertoires from a few healthy adults. Libraries were prepared and TCR repertoires were sequenced by different laboratories using diverse techniques, in order to increase sequencing depth and limit assay-specific biases. Per donor, leukapheresis produced somewhere between about 0.94 and 9 billion PBMCs. Results and caveats for the whole study, not just this receptor: Based on pairwise subsampling, the degree of clonotype sharing among donors was expected to be affected by sequencing depth. Only blood was sampled, and tissue TCR repertoires likely differ from those in blood. Naive subsets generally had larger estimated clonotype richness than memory subsets. Clonotypes shared by all four sorted-subset donors showed higher generation probabilities than non-shared clonotypes. About 5% of naive CD4, 3.5% of naive CD8, approximately 2% of memory CD4, and 0.4% of memory CD8 clonotypes were shared across four donors. Even with the large sequencing depth, rarefaction of the sorted-subset datasets indicated that sequencing was incomplete. The small number of donors limited the genetic and exposure-history diversity represented.

CD8 naive samples were obtained by positive selection for CCR7 among CD45RO-negative cells, yielding a CD45RA+CCR7+ population from which TemRA cells were excluded. The donors were healthy, HIV-negative adults with no recently reported acute infections or vaccinations. Only Caucasian adults living in Nashville, Tennessee, USA were represented among the donors. Blood was collected by leukapheresis, and PBMCs were isolated by Ficoll-Histopaque density gradient centrifugation and then cryopreserved in liquid nitrogen vapor phase. Analytical flow cytometry was used to check the purity and quantity of each magnetically sorted T cell population. Genomic DNA was isolated from each sorted fraction and quantified by UV absorbance on a Nanodrop 2000c. V is reduced by 3 bases and J by 8 bases, leaving a spacing of 19 bases between them. For CDR1 and CDR2, the germline V gene lists MNHNS and SASEGT. The CDR3 covers 15 residues, taking in both the cysteine and the phenylalanine. Here the CDR3 DNA is all that survives: 45 bases in frame from base 1.

In regard to this clone: The clone's antigen remains unknown. Base qualities were left out, and no much larger clone turns up one base away.

Using the deep immunoSEQ assay, TCR CDR3 regions were amplified from genomic DNA by multiplex PCR. Extracted genomic DNA from each cell subset was distributed evenly across all wells of several immunoSEQ 96-well plates, and each plate was treated as a replicate. For sorted subsets, approximately 210 ng of genomic DNA, equivalent to some 30,000 T cell genomes, went into each replicate PCR. Purified libraries were quantified with a Qubit 3.0 fluorometer, sized on a Bioanalyzer 2100, and re-quantified with the KAPA Library Quantification kit. Each immunoSEQ 96-well plate was sequenced on its own single-read 150-cycle Illumina NextSeq 550 flow cell. As for the authors' bioinformatics: Because the immunoSEQ output included only junctional sequences and no quality scores, the filtering could not be the same as the filtering used for full-length reads. To assign V/J genes and CDR3, sequences were annotated against IMGT germline references using PyIR, a Python wrapper for IgBLAST v1.9. Reads were removed for weak V/J assignments (E-value above 1e-6), missing CDR3, stop codons, out-of-frame junctions, or ambiguous translated residues. V3J clonotypes were defined as sequences sharing an identical inferred V gene, J gene, and CDR3 amino acid sequence. To compute the percentage overlap between repertoires, the number of shared unique clonotypes was divided by the size of the smaller repertoire. Repertoire richness was assessed with RTK rarefaction, the Chao1 estimator, and Recon v2.1 estimates of unobserved clonotypes. OLGA was used to compute generation probabilities for all TCRbeta clonotypes that the gDNA method yielded from a handful of donors. TCRdb stores this immuneACCESS table with in-frame sequences only. Part of the clones is absent; in the studies checked, under half of the shortfall reflects unresolved V genes, and no reason is known for the rest. The V and J calls and the clone size are those of that table, but D and trimming were determined from the DNA. This sample holds around 2,000,000 clones; about 92% were observed only once. The ten largest clones take up approximately 1.7% of the sample.

The rearranged chain carries TRBV6-1 and TRBJ1-2; a weak D assignment points to TRBD1 (6 bases agree). Sequenced material: naive CD8+ T cells from PBMCs. The sample's cell subset or site label, decoded: CD45RA+CCR7+. This TCR derives from a man between 18 and 35 years old in good health. Some clones in this sample may be carry-over from other donors' samples. The nucleotide sequence is TGTGCCAGCAGTGACCCCGCTTACAGGGTACAGGGCTACACCTTC. It specifies CASSDPAYRVQGYTF.